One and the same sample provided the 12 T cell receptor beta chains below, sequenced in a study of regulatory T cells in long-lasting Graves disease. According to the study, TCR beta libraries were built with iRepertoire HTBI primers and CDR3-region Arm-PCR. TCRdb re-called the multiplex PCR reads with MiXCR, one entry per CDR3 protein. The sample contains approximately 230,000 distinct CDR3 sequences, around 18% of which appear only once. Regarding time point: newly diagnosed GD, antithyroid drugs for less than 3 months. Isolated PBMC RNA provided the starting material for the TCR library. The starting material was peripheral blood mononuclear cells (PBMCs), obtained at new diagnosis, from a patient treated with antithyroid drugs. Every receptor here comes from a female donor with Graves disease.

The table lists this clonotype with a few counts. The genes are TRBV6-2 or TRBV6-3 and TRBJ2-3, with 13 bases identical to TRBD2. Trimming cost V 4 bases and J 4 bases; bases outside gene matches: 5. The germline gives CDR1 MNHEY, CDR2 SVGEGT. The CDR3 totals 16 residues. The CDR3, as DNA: TGTGCCAGCAGTTCCTGGACTAGCGGGAGTTCAGATACGCAGTATTTT. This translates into CASSSWTSGSSDTQYF.

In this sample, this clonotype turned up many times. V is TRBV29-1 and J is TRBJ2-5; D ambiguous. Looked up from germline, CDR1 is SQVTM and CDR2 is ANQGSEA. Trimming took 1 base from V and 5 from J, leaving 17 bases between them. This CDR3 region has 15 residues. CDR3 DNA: TGCAGCGTTGAAGGCACCGCCCCGCATAGGGAGACCCAGTACTTC. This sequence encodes CSVEGTAPHRETQYF. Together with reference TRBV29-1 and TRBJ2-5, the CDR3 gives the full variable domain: SAVISQKPSRDICQRGTSLTIQCQVDSQVTMMFWYRQQPGQSLTLIATANQGSEATYESGFVIDKFPISRPNLTFSTLTVSNMSPEDSSIYLCSVEGTAPHRETQYFGPGTRLLVL.

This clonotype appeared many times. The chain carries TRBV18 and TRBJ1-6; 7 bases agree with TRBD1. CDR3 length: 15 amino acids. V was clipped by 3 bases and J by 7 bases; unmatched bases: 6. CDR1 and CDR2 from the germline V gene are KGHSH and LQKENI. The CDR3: CASSPFDRANSPLHF. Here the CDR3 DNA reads TGTGCCAGCTCACCCTTCGACAGGGCAAATTCACCCCTCCACTTT.

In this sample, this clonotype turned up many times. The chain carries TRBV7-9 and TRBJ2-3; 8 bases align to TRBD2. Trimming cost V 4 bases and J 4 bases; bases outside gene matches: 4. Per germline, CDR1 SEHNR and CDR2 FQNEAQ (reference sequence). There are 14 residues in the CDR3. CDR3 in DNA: TGTGCCAGCAGCTCAAGGACTAGCCCAGATACGCAGTATTTT. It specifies CASSSRTSPDTQYF. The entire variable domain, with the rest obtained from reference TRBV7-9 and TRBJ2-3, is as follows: DTGVSQNPRHKITKRGQNVTFRCDPISEHNRLYWYRQTLGQGPEFLTYFQNEAQLEKSRLLSDRFSAERPKGSFSTLEIQRTEQGDSAMYLCASSSRTSPDTQYFGPGTRLTVL.

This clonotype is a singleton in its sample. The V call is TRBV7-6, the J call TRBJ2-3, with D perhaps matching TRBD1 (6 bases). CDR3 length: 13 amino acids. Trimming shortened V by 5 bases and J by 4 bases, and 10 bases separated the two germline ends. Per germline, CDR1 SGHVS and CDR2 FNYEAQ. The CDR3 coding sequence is TGTGCCAGCAGCCAGGGACATGCAGATACGCAGTATTTT. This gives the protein CASSQGHADTQYF.

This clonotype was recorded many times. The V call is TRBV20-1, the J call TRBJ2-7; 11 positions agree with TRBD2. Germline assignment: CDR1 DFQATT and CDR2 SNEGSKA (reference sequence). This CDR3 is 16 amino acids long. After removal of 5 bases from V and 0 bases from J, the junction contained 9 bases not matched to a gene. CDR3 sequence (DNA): TGCAGTGCTTCCGGACTAGCGGGCAGGAGCTCCTACGAGCAGTACTTC. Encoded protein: CSASGLAGRSSYEQYF.

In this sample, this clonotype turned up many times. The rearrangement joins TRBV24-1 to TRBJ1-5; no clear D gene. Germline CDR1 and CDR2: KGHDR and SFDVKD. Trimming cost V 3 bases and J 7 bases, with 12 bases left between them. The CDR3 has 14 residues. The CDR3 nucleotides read TGTGCCACCAGTGATCTTAACATGGACCAGCCCCAGCATTTT. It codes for CATSDLNMDQPQHF.

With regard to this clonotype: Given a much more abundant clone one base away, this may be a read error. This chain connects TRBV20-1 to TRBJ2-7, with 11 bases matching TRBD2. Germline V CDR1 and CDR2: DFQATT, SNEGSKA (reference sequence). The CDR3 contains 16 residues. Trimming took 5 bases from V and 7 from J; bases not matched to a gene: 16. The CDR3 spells CSAPLSSGRTGCEQYF. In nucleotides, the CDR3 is TGCAGTGCTCCCCTGTCTAGCGGGAGGACGGGCTGTGAGCAGTACTTC.

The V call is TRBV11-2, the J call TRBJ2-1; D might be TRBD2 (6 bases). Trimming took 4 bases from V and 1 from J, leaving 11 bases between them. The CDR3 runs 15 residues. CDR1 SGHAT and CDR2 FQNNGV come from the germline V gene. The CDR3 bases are TGTGCCAGCAGCTCCGGCGGGATGTCCTACAATGAGCAGTTCTTC. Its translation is CASSSGGMSYNEQFF.

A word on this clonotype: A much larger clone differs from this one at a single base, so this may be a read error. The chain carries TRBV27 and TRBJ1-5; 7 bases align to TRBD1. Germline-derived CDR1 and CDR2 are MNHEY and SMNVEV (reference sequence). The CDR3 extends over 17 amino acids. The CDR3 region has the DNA TGTGCCGGCAGTTTAGCCACAGGGGTGGGGAGCAATCAGCCCCAGCATTTT. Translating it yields CAGSLATGVGSNQPQHF.

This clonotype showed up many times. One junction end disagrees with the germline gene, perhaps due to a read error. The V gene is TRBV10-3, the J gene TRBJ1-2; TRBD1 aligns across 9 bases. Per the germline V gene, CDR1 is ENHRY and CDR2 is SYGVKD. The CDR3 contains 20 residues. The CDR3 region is CAISQSPLRGQGSFGYGYTF. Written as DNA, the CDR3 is TGTGCCATCAGTCAGTCTCCGTTACGAGGACAGGGGTCCTTCGGCTATGGCTACACCTTC.

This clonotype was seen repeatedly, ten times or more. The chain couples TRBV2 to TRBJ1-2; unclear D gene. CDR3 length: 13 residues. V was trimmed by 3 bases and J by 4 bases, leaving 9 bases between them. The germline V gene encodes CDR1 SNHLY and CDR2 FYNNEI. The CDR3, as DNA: TGTGCCAGCAGTGATGTCCTTTTCTATGGCTACACCTTC. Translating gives CASSDVLFYGYTF. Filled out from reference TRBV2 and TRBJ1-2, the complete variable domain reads EPEVTQTPSHQVTQMGQEVILRCVPISNHLYFYWYRQILGQKVEFLVSFYNNEISEKSEIFDDQFSVERPDGSNFTLKIRSTKLEDSAMYFCASSDVLFYGYTFGSGTRLTVV.